This T cell receptor beta chain was found in a study of PD-1 blockade in classical Hodgkin lymphoma. The overall study: With a 2-week interval, patients received intravenous nivolumab at 3 mg/kg. Study-level findings and limits: TCR diversity rose significantly by C4D1 in CD4+ but not CD8+ cells. With respect to the repertoire differences, their causes, possibly disease activity or prior therapy, remain undefined. Newly diagnosed patients reportedly trailed healthy donors in baseline TCR diversity.

Looked up from germline, CDR1 is SNHLY and CDR2 is FYNNEI. This CDR3 spans 15 amino acids. The V end was cut by 4 bases, the J end by 7 bases, with 16 bases between. Sequencing used immunoSEQ multiplex PCR; TCRdb keeps in-frame clones, though not all of them. The sample yields 65,000 to 95,000 clones, around 86% seen once. Every patient experienced relapse after autologous stem cell transplantation, and brentuximab vedotin exposure varied. Points on this clone: Antigen unknown.

The rearrangement joins TRBV2 to TRBJ2-2; D not resolved. The source is a human donor with classical Hodgkin lymphoma. This material consisted of peripheral blood mononuclear cells (PBMCs), taken at baseline. The chain's CDR3 is CASSVSQSDRGELFF. In DNA, the CDR3 is TGTGCCAGCAGTGTATCACAGAGTGACCGCGGGGAGCTGTTTTTT.